This paragraph reports one T cell receptor (beta chain). The antigen this receptor binds is unknown. No much larger clonotype is one base removed from it; base qualities were not supplied. The data were obtained in a study of shared clonotypes between healthy human individuals (dated by TCRdb to the early 2020s). About the investigation overall: Two women and a few men aged 18 to 49 years were included in the cohort. The study deeply sequenced blood TCR repertoires of about 5 healthy adults to estimate repertoire size and the extent of clonotype sharing between individuals. For each donor, CD4 naive and CD4 memory were each run on three plates, CD8 naive on two plates, and CD8 memory on one plate. Per donor, leukapheresis produced somewhere between about 0.94 and 8.9 billion PBMCs. To increase sequencing depth and limit assay-specific biases, different laboratories used diverse techniques to prepare libraries and sequence TCR repertoires.

CD8 naive samples were obtained by positive selection for CCR7 among CD45RO-negative cells, yielding a CD45RA+CCR7+ population from which TemRA cells were excluded. The donors were healthy, HIV-negative adults who had no recently reported acute infections or vaccinations. Every donor was a Caucasian adult living in Nashville, Tennessee, USA. After blood collection by leukapheresis, PBMCs were isolated using Ficoll-Histopaque density gradient centrifugation and then cryopreserved in the vapor phase of liquid nitrogen. Analytical flow cytometry was used to check the purity and quantity of each magnetically sorted T cell population. From each sorted fraction, genomic DNA was isolated and quantified by UV absorbance on a Nanodrop 2000c. What the study reported, not specific to this receptor: Clonotypes shared by all four sorted-subset donors showed higher generation probabilities than non-shared clonotypes. Sampling was limited to blood, and TCR repertoires in tissue likely differ from TCR repertoires in blood. When several donors were compared, the shared fraction of clonotypes was around 5% for naive CD4, roughly 3.3% for naive CD8, more than 2% for memory CD4, and around 0.4% for memory CD8. Because the study included a small number of donors, the genetic and exposure-history diversity represented was limited. Rarefaction of sorted-subset datasets indicated incomplete sequencing despite the large sequencing depth. Pairwise subsampling indicated that sequencing depth was expected to affect the degree of clonotype sharing among donors. Larger estimated clonotype richness was generally found for naive subsets than for memory subsets.

Using the deep immunoSEQ assay, TCR CDR3 regions were amplified from genomic DNA by multiplex PCR. Genomic DNA extracted from each cell subset was distributed evenly over all wells of several immunoSEQ 96-well plates, and each plate served as one replicate. Each replicate PCR for sorted subsets received about 0.2 ug genomic DNA, equal to about 30,000 T cell genomes. The purified libraries were quantified using a Qubit 3.0 fluorometer, sized with a Bioanalyzer 2100, and then quantified again using the KAPA Library Quantification kit. Every immunoSEQ 96-well plate was sequenced on a separate single-read 150-cycle Illumina NextSeq 550 flow cell. The authors' analysis ran thus. Because only junctional sequences without quality scores were contained in the immunoSEQ output, filtering matching that applied to full-length reads could not be performed. Sequences were annotated with PyIR, a Python wrapper for IgBLAST v1.9, and V/J genes and CDR3 were assigned using IMGT germline references. Reads with weak V/J assignments (E-value above 1e-6), missing CDR3, stop codons, out-of-frame junctions, or ambiguous translated residues were removed. V3J clonotypes were defined by identical inferred V gene, J gene, and CDR3 amino acid sequence. The percentage overlap between two repertoires was calculated by dividing the number of shared unique clonotypes by the size of the smaller repertoire. Repertoire richness was assessed with RTK rarefaction, the Chao1 estimator, and Recon v2.1 estimates of unobserved clonotypes. Generation probabilities were computed with OLGA for all TCRbeta clonotypes obtained by the gDNA method from a few donors. TCRdb took this table from immuneACCESS and kept in-frame rearrangements with V and J called. Such tables lack part of the clones; where checked against another copy, unresolved V genes explain under half of the gap, and the rest is unexplained. Clonal size and the V and J genes are those of that table, whereas D and trimming came from the DNA. For this sample there are roughly 2.1 million clones; roughly 91% appear just once. The ten largest make up around 1.7% of the sample.

This clonotype was sampled from a young man in good health. Some clones in this sample may be carry-over from other donors' samples. The sequenced sample consisted of naive CD8+ T cells from PBMCs. The intended sense of this specimen's cell subset or site label: CD45RA+CCR7+.

At the DNA level, the sequence is TGTGCCAGCAGCCTGGGACAGCTTAACTATGGCTACACCTTC. It translates as CASSLGQLNYGYTF. The sequence links TRBV7-9 to TRBJ1-2, with TRBD1 identical over 7 junction bases. According to the germline V gene (reference sequence), CDR1 reads SEHNR and CDR2 reads FQNEAQ. V and J are trimmed by 5 bases and 1 base, and the gene matches miss 4 bases of the junction. The CDR3 numbers 14 residues from cysteine through phenylalanine. Solely the CDR3 DNA is kept, with 42 bases framed from the first base.